This TCR beta chain was profiled in a study of human thymus T cells. General observations from the study: Thymic and blood repertoires showed apparently biased V and J gene usage.

Germline CDR1 MGHRA, CDR2 YSYEKL. This CDR3 has 16 residues. V was shortened by 0 bases and J by 0 bases, with 12 bases between the two germline ends. The data were produced by immunoSEQ multiplex PCR, yet TCRdb's version contains in-frame clones alone and is incomplete. Of some 50,000 clones listed, 95% are singletons. Points on this clone: The antigen remains unidentified.

The clonotype originates from a girl under two years old with a congenital heart defect but otherwise immunologically healthy. Sequenced sample: blood. The rearrangement joins TRBV4-1 to TRBJ2-7; D remains unclear. The CDR3 nucleotides read TGCGCCAGCAGCCAAGATGGCAGGCCCCCCTCCTACGAGCAGTACTTC. Protein sequence: CASSQDGRPPSYEQYF.